Listed below are T cell receptor beta chains from one sample, sequenced in a study of shared clonotypes between healthy human individuals. Data came from immunoSEQ multiplex PCR; TCRdb stores just in-frame clones and leaves some out. This table has about 1.1 million clones, 60% to 80% appearing once. Source material: memory CD4+ T cells from PBMCs. The origin of the receptors is a man between 18 and 35 years old in good health. Some clones in this sample may be carry-over from other donors' samples. CDR3s include the opening cysteine and the closing phenylalanine or tryptophan. D genes are given only for firm matches. Not every row has a clone size; where given, it reads once, few, many or a size class.

V	D	J	size	DNA	CDR3
TRBV18	NA	TRBJ1-2	NA	TGTGCCAGCTCACCTTCACAGGGTACCTATGGCTACACCTTC	CASSPSQGTYGYTF
TRBV30	NA	TRBJ2-2	few	TGTGCCTGGAGTGTCGGGGACTTCGAGCTGTTTTTT	CAWSVGDFELFF
TRBV10-3	NA	TRBJ1-1	NA	TGTGCCATCAGAGGGCAACCGAACACTGAAGCTTTCTTT	CAIRGQPNTEAFF
TRBV7-6	NA	TRBJ2-5	NA	TGTGCCAGCAGTCCGTCACTTTCTCAAGAGACCCAGTACTTC	CASSPSLSQETQYF
TRBV18	NA	TRBJ2-2	once	TGTGCCAGCTCACCCGGCGGCGGGGAGCTGTTTTTT	CASSPGGGELFF
TRBV18	NA	TRBJ2-3	once	TGTGCCAGCTCACCAGCGCGGGATACGCAGTATTTT	CASSPARDTQYF
TRBV9	NA	TRBJ2-5	once	TGTGCCAGCAGCGGCAGACAGGTACAGTACCAAGAGACCCAGTACTTC	CASSGRQVQYQETQYF
TRBV5-1	TRBD2	TRBJ2-2	NA	TGCGCCAGCAGGCATCCGGGACTAGCGAACACCGGGGAGCTGTTTTTT	CASRHPGLANTGELFF
TRBV5-4	TRBD1	TRBJ1-2	NA	TGTGCCAGCAGCGGGGGGGGACAGCCCTCAGACACCTTC	CASSGGGQPSDTF
TRBV9	TRBD2	TRBJ2-3	NA	TGTGCCAGCAGCCCGGGGACTAGCGGGAGGGCCGGGGGAGATACGCAGTATTTT	CASSPGTSGRAGGDTQYF
TRBV7-7	NA	TRBJ2-1	NA	TGTGCCAGCCCCAGAGTCTCCAGCTCCTACAATGAGCAGTTCTTC	CASPRVSSSYNEQFF
TRBV28	NA	TRBJ2-1	NA	TGTGCCAGCAGTTTTCGACGTCCTCCACTTAAGGAGTTCTTC	CASSFRRPPLKEFF
TRBV5-6	NA	TRBJ1-1	NA	TGTGCCAGCAGCAGGGGAGTGGTGAACACTGAAGCTTTCTTT	CASSRGVVNTEAFF
TRBV7-8	NA	TRBJ2-5	NA	TGTGCCAGCAGTAAGAGAATGGGAGAGGAAGAGACCCAGTACTTC	CASSKRMGEEETQYF
TRBV30	NA	TRBJ1-4	once	TGTGCCTGGAGTGTACGCAGTGAAAAACTGTTTTTT	CAWSVRSEKLFF
TRBV7-2	NA	TRBJ2-6	NA	TGTGCCAGCAGCTTAGTTTTTTGGACGGGGAGCTCTGGGGCCAACGTCCTGACTTTC	CASSLVFWTGSSGANVLTF
TRBV7-2	NA	TRBJ2-2	NA	TGTGCCAGCAGCCAACTCGAGGGTAGCCTCCCCGGGGAGCTGTTTTTT	CASSQLEGSLPGELFF
TRBV27	NA	TRBJ1-2	many	TGTGCCAGCAGTCTCTATGGGGCCCCCTATGGCTACACCTTC	CASSLYGAPYGYTF
TRBV30	NA	TRBJ1-6	many	TGTGCCTGGAATTGGGGGCTTGATTCACCCCTCCACTTT	CAWNWGLDSPLHF
TRBV2	TRBD1	TRBJ2-5	NA	TGTGCCAGCAGTACAGGGGGCGAGGGGACCCAGTACTTC	CASSTGGEGTQYF
TRBV18	TRBD1	TRBJ1-2	NA	TGTGCCAGCTCATTCGTCCGGGACAGAGCTTATGGCTACACCTTC	CASSFVRDRAYGYTF
TRBV4-2	TRBD2	TRBJ2-5	NA	TGTGCCAGCAGCCAACCACCAACTAGCGGCGTGGGAGAGACCCAGTACTTC	CASSQPPTSGVGETQYF
TRBV1	NA	TRBJ2-1	NA	TGCACCAGCAGCCCTAGCGGGAGGCACCATGAGCAGTTCTTC	CTSSPSGRHHEQFF
TRBV5-1	NA	TRBJ1-1	NA	TGCGCCAGCAGCTTTGACAGAATGAACACTGAAGCTTTCTTT	CASSFDRMNTEAFF
TRBV11-2	TRBD2	TRBJ2-7	few	TGTGCCAGCAGGGGTCCTGGGACTAGTTCCTACGAGCAGTACTTC	CASRGPGTSSYEQYF
TRBV5-4	NA	TRBJ2-5	once	TGTGCCAGCAGCTTGCTCCAAGAGACCCAGTACTTC	CASSLLQETQYF
TRBV30	TRBD2	TRBJ2-1	many	TGTGCCTTACACAGATGGACTAGCGGGAACAATGAGCAGTTCTTC	CALHRWTSGNNEQFF
TRBV20-1	NA	TRBJ2-7	NA	TGCAGTGCTTCTGACAAATACGAGCAGTACTTC	CSASDKYEQYF
TRBV30	NA	TRBJ2-5	NA	TGTGCCTGGAGTGTACGTTTTATGAGGGACCAAGAGACCCAGTACTTC	CAWSVRFMRDQETQYF
TRBV6-4	NA	TRBJ2-7	NA	TGTGCCAGCATCGAACGGGGGGGACAGCGCTACGAGCAGTACTTC	CASIERGGQRYEQYF
TRBV2	NA	TRBJ2-5	NA	TGTGCCAGCAGTGCAGGGACCCAAGAGACCCAGTACTTC	CASSAGTQETQYF
TRBV29-1	TRBD1	TRBJ1-1	once	TGCAGCGTTGAGAGGGACAGGGGATACACTGAAGCTTTCTTT	CSVERDRGYTEAFF
TRBV11-2	NA	TRBJ2-3	NA	TGTGCCAGCAGCTTAGCGGAGCCCGCAGATACGCAGTATTTT	CASSLAEPADTQYF
TRBV2	TRBD1	TRBJ1-5	NA	TGTGCCAGCAGGCGCGGGACAGAAAGAAATCAGCCCCAGCATTTT	CASRRGTERNQPQHF
TRBV30	TRBD1	TRBJ1-3	NA	TGTGCCTCGGGACAGAACTCTGGAAACACCATATATTTT	CASGQNSGNTIYF
TRBV5-1	NA	TRBJ1-4	NA	TGCGCCAGCAGCTTGGCCTTCGGCGGGGAGGGTGAAAAACTGTTTTTT	CASSLAFGGEGEKLFF
TRBV5-4	NA	TRBJ2-3	NA	TGTGCCAGCAGCTTGGCATTGGGGGGAACAGATACGCAGTATTTT	CASSLALGGTDTQYF
TRBV7-9	NA	TRBJ2-5	NA	TGTGCCAGCAGCTTAGAGGTGCGGGCCGAGACCCAGTACTTC	CASSLEVRAETQYF
TRBV7-2	TRBD2	TRBJ2-1	NA	TGTGCCAGCAGCTGGGCCGGGACTAGCGGAGTTCAGGAGCAGTTCTTC	CASSWAGTSGVQEQFF
TRBV21-1	NA	TRBJ2-1	NA	TGTGCCAGCAGCAAAACCCCAACTAGCGGGGTGCCCGGGGAGCAGTTCTTC	CASSKTPTSGVPGEQFF
TRBV29-1	NA	TRBJ2-5	NA	TGCAGCTTAAACCGGGGGCAGGGTGAGACCCAGTACTTC	CSLNRGQGETQYF
TRBV15	NA	TRBJ2-7	NA	TGTGCCACCAGCATTGGTCAGGGGTCGGACGAGCAGTACTTC	CATSIGQGSDEQYF